Below, 4 T cell receptor beta chains from the same sample are listed, as sequenced in a study of blood T cells in healthy people across ages. With a J-beta primer mix and a sample-barcoded 5' primer, a second PCR ran about 7 to 12 cycles. TCRdb re-called the 5' RACE reads through MiXCR, storing one row per CDR3 protein. Here the sample spans about 1 million distinct CDR3 sequences, almost 25% being singletons. The data were also submitted as part of a second study, on T cells of mothers and their children.

What was sequenced was blood. These receptors originate from a girl aged 2 to 10 in good health.

This clonotype was detected only once. V is TRBV6-5 and J is TRBJ2-1; D ambiguous. Germline V gene lookup returns CDR1 MNHEY and CDR2 SVGAGI. V lost 7 bases and J lost 0, with 22 bases in between. This CDR3 comprises 18 residues. Here the CDR3 reads CASNNLRTDFSSYNEQFF. The CDR3 DNA follows: TGTGCCAGCAACAACCTGAGGACCGACTTTAGCTCCTACAATGAGCAGTTCTTC.

This chain connects TRBV20-1 to TRBJ2-5, with unresolved D. The end of the DNA fits TRBJ2-1 better, so the J call may be wrong. From germline, CDR1 is DFQATT and CDR2 SNEGSKA (reference sequence). This CDR3 contains 12 residues. This CDR3 reads CSASRPDNEQFF. The CDR3 nucleotides read TGCAGTGCTAGTCGTCCAGACAATGAGCAGTTCTTC.

This clonotype came up a few times. DNA for the CDR3: TGTGCCATTTACACCGGGACAGAGACTGAAGCTTTCTTT. Encoded protein: CAIYTGTETEAFF. This chain joins TRBV21-1 and TRBJ1-1; no check of the table's D call, TRBD1, against the DNA was made. TRBV21-1 represents a pseudogene. The CDR3 consists of 13 residues.

The rearrangement uses TRBV12-3 or TRBV12-4 and TRBJ2-3; 7 positions match TRBD1. CDR3 length equals 14 residues. Trimming removed 6 bases from V and 2 bases from J; junction bases left unmatched: 5. CDR3 residues: CASRPGTATDTQYF. CDR3 DNA sequence: TGTGCCAGCAGACCCGGGACAGCCACAGATACGCAGTATTTT.